This TCR beta chain appears in the sequencing data of a study of shared clonotypes between healthy human individuals. Study as a whole: Each donor's CD4 naive and CD4 memory cells filled three plates apiece, CD8 naive two, and CD8 memory one.

Germline CDR1 SGHDN, CDR2 FVKESK. The CDR3 runs to 17 residues. V shed 5 bases, J shed 7 bases, and the junction held 14 bases outside the gene matches. Findings and caveats of the study: Generation probabilities of non-shared clonotypes were lower (relative to those shared by all four donors). Sequencing depth was a factor that was expected to affect clonotype sharing among donors.

This clone has a count of ten or more. Its antigen is undetermined. The test was conducted at deep level. Sequenced by immunoSEQ multiplex PCR; TCRdb stores in-frame clones only, minus some. The repertoire has about 340,000 clones, 73% of them found once; the top ten carry about 9.4%. The TCR comes from a man aged 25 to 40 in good health. This chain links TRBV14 with TRBJ2-1; 10 bases align to TRBD2. Sequenced input: memory CD4+ T cells sorted from blood. Documented subset: CD45RA-negative fraction. CDR3 region: CASSFEDLAGGGNEQFF. DNA of the CDR3: TGTGCCAGCAGCTTCGAAGACTTAGCGGGAGGTGGGAATGAGCAGTTCTTC.